This T cell receptor beta chain was found in a study of blood T cell repertoires in COVID-19. The authors' processing: Estimation of nucleated cell counts relied on the amplification of reference gene primers. TCRdb's copy holds only in-frame clones and misses some; the assay was immunoSEQ multiplex PCR. For V, J and clone size, that table is used; D and trimming come from the DNA. The table has fewer than 200,000 clones, about 85% seen once. This CDR3 comprises 13 residues. V was trimmed by 8 bases and J by 4 bases, leaving 13 bases between them. In germline, CDR1 is KGHDR, CDR2 SFDVKD. This sequence joins TRBV24-1 and TRBJ1-1; TRBD1 is a possible D gene (6 bases). The sequenced sample was peripheral blood. The receptor's source is a woman aged 60-75 years with COVID-19, enrolled during active disease. CDR3: CATTDRLSTEAFF. CDR3 DNA sequence: TGTGCCACCACTGACAGGTTGTCCACTGAAGCTTTCTTT.